One T cell receptor beta chain is described in this entry. Its antigen is unidentified. V was pared by 2 bases and J by 7 bases, with 18 bases between. Germline lookup yields CDR1 MNHEY and CDR2 SVGAGI. The length of the CDR3 is 15 residues. Measured with immunoSEQ multiplex PCR; TCRdb has only the in-frame clones, and not every one. This table has 150,000 to 160,000 clones, over 80% appearing once. Described time point: blood 2 weeks post-SBRT. The treatment here: 15 Gy SBRT to primary tumor, nephrectomy 4 weeks later. The sample originates from a study of radiation and T cells in renal cell carcinoma. Notes on the study in general: From baseline, blood top tumor clonotypes peaked at 2 weeks post-radiation.

The sample in question was blood, obtained from a patient whose treatment included radiotherapy and nephrectomy. This sequence joins TRBV6-5 and TRBJ2-7, with D possibly being TRBD1 or TRBD2 (6 bases each). The receptor's source is a woman between 45 and 60 years old with renal cell carcinoma. The CDR3 sequence: CASSYRTSGGGEQYF. The CDR3 DNA sequence: TGTGCCAGCAGTTACCGTACCTCCGGGGGCGGGGAGCAGTACTTC.